The rows below give T cell receptor beta chains drawn from one sample of a study of graft-versus-host responses after intestinal transplantation. Using immunoSEQ multiplex PCR, the repertoire was profiled, and TCRdb retains in-frame clones only, with some absent. The table includes 85,000 to 90,000 clones, approximately 89% detected once. These receptors have no known antigen. Sequencing was performed on unstimulated CD4+ T cells sorted from spleen or lymph node cells, taken before transplant. These receptors all stem from a human donor who was the organ donor for an intestinal transplant. Both conserved end residues are part of each CDR3. Expanded clones get a size class; other rows say once, few or many, or leave the size out.

TRBJ2-1 | TRBV11-2 | . | CASSLWLAGDIYNEQFF
TRBJ2-7 | TRBV25-1 | . | CASMGGGTYEQYF
TRBJ2-1 | TRBV5-1 | . | CASSLATGGREQFF
TRBJ1-3 | TRBV28 | . | CASRGQGFPGNTIYF
TRBJ2-7 | TRBV6-1 | few | CASSEFGTGSSYEQYF
TRBJ1-1 | TRBV30 | . | CAWSSSYETGNTEAFF
TRBJ2-5 | TRBV19 | . | CASSIAKGTSGIQETQYF
TRBJ2-1 | TRBV11-3 | once | CASSGLAGYNEQFF
TRBJ1-5 | TRBV19 | . | CASEGTRYSNQPQHF
TRBJ1-2 | TRBV6-5 | . | CASSRQSSGAGGYTF
TRBJ1-1 | TRBV11-2 | . | CASSQRGQIQGAEAFF
TRBJ2-2 | TRBV11-2 | . | CASSTRTGANTGELFF
TRBJ2-3 | TRBV5-6 | once | CASSLRLVSGTDTQYF
TRBJ1-2 | TRBV19 | . | CASSITGGGGYTF
TRBJ1-1 | TRBV2 | . | CASPGGGIRTEAFF
TRBJ2-5 | TRBV5-3 | . | CARSLDRDSQETQYF
TRBJ1-2 | TRBV12-5 | . | CASGSGTVYGYTF
TRBJ2-5 | TRBV5-1 | once | CASSPGGFQETQYF
TRBJ2-5 | TRBV29-1 | . | CSVDKWRETQYF
TRBJ2-5 | TRBV11-2 | . | CASTLRSRGRETQYF
TRBJ2-2 | TRBV7-2 | . | CASLGGGFAGVTGELFF
TRBJ2-1 | TRBV2 | . | CASSENPWRGGLYWNNEQFF
TRBJ2-5 | TRBV5-8 | once | CASSLRVAGAETQYF
TRBJ2-1 | TRBV11-2 | . | CASNGLAGDEQFF
TRBJ2-6 | TRBV4-2 | once | CASSQGNSIPGANVLTF
TRBJ1-1 | TRBV11-2 | once | CASSSHDRSPNEAFF
TRBJ2-3 | TRBV18 | . | CASSPAIAGGYTDTQYF
TRBJ1-1 | TRBV11-3 | . | CASSRAQVVEAFF
TRBJ2-7 | TRBV2 | . | CASSVRTGRSYEQYF
TRBJ1-3 | TRBV19 | . | CASSSGQGRNTIYF
TRBJ2-5 | TRBV28 | . | CASSSAGTSQETQYF
TRBJ1-2 | TRBV5-4 | . | CASSGLGGNYGYTF
TRBJ1-1 | TRBV28 | once | CASSLTGPMNTEAFF
TRBJ2-3 | TRBV12-5 | . | CASGAGGTSNTQYF
TRBJ1-5 | TRBV28 | once | CASSLSPRVGQPQHF
TRBJ2-4 | TRBV5-1 | . | CASSSQSSGGGNIQYF
TRBJ2-2 | TRBV2 | . | CASAVRGFNTGELFF
TRBJ2-5 | TRBV7-8 | once | CASSFGQGEVETQYF
TRBJ2-1 | TRBV11-2 | . | CASSTGTSGGVYNEQFF
TRBJ1-5 | TRBV28 | . | CASSLEVSEAQHF
TRBJ2-3 | TRBV4-1 | . | CASSQAPRLASRADTQYF
TRBJ2-1 | TRBV7-3 | . | CASSTGGNEQFF
TRBJ1-2 | TRBV28 | . | CASSFGWAYGYTF
TRBJ2-1 | TRBV5-8 | . | CASSLEPGTGGEQFF
TRBJ2-7 | TRBV5-1 | . | CASSLGQGLAYEQYF
TRBJ2-3 | TRBV6-1 | once | CASSEARAGGRGTQYF
TRBJ2-3 | TRBV29-1 | . | CSVVGTSGRAADTQYF
TRBJ2-7 | TRBV2 | . | CASRDRGPSYEQYF
TRBJ2-7 | TRBV7-8 | . | CASSLAFTSGGAREQYF
TRBJ1-5 | TRBV6-5 | . | CASSSGSNQGNQPQHF
TRBJ1-1 | TRBV5-4 | . | CASSLGTMRQGGNTEAFF
TRBJ1-5 | TRBV29-1 | . | CSAKDREGQPQHF
TRBJ2-2 | TRBV7-3 | . | CASSLLNTGELFF
TRBJ1-1 | TRBV18 | . | CASSPYSGGTLNTEAFF
TRBJ2-7 | TRBV5-1 | . | CASSLSAGLYYEQYF